The clone carrying this T cell receptor beta chain was seen once. This sample is part of a study of CD4 T cells in relation to SARS-CoV-2 and coronaviruses. Study information: Median patient age was 38.5 years, spanning 21 to 72 years.

The CDR3 has 16 amino acids. Germline CDR1 is SGHDT and CDR2 is YYEEEE. Between the trimmed V and J ends, which lost 2 bases and 0 bases, there was a span of 11 bases. Uncultured naive and memory CD4+ T cells supplied DNA for deep TCR-beta sequencing. Produced via immunoSEQ multiplex PCR; TCRdb's table is partial and in-frame only. The sample carries 35,000 to 40,000 clones, roughly 90% recorded once. Sequenced material: memory CD4+ T cells from PBMCs. The chain employs TRBV5-6 and TRBJ2-2; D not resolved. The receptor's source is an adult with COVID-19. The CDR3 DNA is TGTGCCAGCAGCTTTGACGGCCGATCGAACACCGGGGAGCTGTTTTTT. As protein: CASSFDGRSNTGELFF.